The present T cell receptor beta chain was sequenced within a study of T cell repertoires in cytomegalovirus infection. This CDR3 has 14 residues. The V end lost 3 bases, the J end lost 9 bases, and 14 bases lay between the germline ends. Germline CDR1 reads MNHEY; CDR2 reads SMNVEV (reference sequence). Comment on this clonotype: Its antigen remains unknown.

TCRdb independently ran MiXCR on the reads; one entry per CDR3 protein. Here the sample spans some 920,000 distinct CDR3 sequences, approximately 31% being singletons. The input for sequencing was cultured CD8+ T cells from PBMCs, taken from culture after CMV antigen stimulation. The origin of this receptor is a human donor in good health (CMV status not recorded). Some clones in this sample may be carry-over from other donors' samples. The gene calls are TRBV27 and TRBJ2-2, with D perhaps matching TRBD2 (5 bases). As DNA, the CDR3 is TGTGCCAGCAGTTTGGTACTAGGCTTGAGGGAGCTGTTTTTT. Amino acids: CASSLVLGLRELFF.